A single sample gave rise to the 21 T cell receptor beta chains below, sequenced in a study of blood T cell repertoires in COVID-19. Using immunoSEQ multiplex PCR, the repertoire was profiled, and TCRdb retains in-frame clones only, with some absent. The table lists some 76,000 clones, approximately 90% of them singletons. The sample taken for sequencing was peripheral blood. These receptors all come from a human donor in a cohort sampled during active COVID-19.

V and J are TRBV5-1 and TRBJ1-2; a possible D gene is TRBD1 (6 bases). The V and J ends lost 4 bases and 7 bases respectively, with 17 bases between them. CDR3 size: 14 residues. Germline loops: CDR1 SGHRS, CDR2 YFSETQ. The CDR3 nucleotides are TGCGCCAGCAGCCCACCGGCGGGGGCTGGTGGCTACACCTTC. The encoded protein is CASSPPAGAGGYTF.

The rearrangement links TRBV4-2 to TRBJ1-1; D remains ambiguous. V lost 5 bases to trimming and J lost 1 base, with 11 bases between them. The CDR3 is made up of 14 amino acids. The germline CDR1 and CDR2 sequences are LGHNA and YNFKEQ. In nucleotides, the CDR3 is TGTGCCAGCAGCGCTGATCAGGCGAACACTGAAGCTTTCTTT. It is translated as CASSADQANTEAFF.

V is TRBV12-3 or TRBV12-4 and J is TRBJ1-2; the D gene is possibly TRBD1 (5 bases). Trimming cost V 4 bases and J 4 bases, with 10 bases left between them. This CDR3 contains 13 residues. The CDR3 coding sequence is TGTGCCAGCAGTTCACAGGTTCCCTATGGCTACACCTTC. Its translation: CASSSQVPYGYTF.

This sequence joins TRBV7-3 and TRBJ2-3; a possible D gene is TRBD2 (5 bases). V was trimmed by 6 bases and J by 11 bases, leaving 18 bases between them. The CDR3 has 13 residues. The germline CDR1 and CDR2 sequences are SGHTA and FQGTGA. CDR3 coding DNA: TGTGCCAGCAGGTCTACCGGGCCCCGGGGGCAGTATTTT. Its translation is CASRSTGPRGQYF.

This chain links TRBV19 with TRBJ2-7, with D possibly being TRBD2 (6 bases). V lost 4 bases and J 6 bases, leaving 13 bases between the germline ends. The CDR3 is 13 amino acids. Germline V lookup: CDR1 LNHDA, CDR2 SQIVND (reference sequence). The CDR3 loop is CASSTGLRGEQYF. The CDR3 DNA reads TGTGCCAGTAGTACGGGACTGCGGGGCGAGCAGTACTTC.

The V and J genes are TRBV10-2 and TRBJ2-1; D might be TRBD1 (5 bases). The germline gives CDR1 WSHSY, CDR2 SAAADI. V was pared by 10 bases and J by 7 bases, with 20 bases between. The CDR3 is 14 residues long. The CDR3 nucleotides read TGCGCCACCTCTAGGTACGGGCCAGGGAATGAGCAGTTCTTC. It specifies CATSRYGPGNEQFF.

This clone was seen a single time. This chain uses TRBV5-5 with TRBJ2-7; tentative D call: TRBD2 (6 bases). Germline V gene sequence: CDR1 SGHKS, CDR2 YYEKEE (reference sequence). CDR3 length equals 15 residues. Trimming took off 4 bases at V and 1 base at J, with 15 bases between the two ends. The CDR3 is CASSLAGTLSYEQYF. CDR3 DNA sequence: TGTGCCAGCAGCCTGGCCGGGACTCTTTCCTACGAGCAGTACTTC.

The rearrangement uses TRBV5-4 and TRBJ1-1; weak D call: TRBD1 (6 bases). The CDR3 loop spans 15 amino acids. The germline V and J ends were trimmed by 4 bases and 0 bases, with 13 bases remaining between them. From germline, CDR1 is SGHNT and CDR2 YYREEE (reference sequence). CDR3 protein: CASSPVDRLNTEAFF. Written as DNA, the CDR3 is TGTGCCAGCAGCCCAGTGGACAGATTGAACACTGAAGCTTTCTTT.

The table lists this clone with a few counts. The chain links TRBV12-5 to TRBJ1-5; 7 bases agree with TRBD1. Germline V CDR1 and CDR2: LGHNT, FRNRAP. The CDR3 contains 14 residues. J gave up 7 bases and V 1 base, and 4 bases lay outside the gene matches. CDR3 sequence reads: CASGLGQGGQPQHF. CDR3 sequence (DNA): TGTGCTAGTGGTTTGGGACAGGGAGGACAGCCCCAGCATTTT.

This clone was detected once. The CDR3 region has the DNA TGTGCCAGCAGCCACCTTATACCCCGTCGGTACAATGAGCAGTTCTTC. Protein sequence: CASSHLIPRRYNEQFF. This chain connects TRBV3-1 (or the pseudogene TRBV3-2) to TRBJ2-1; no clear D. The CDR3 is 16 amino acids. Germline V CDR1 and CDR2: LGHDT, YNNKEL (reference sequence). V was trimmed by 3 bases and J by 4 bases, leaving 16 bases between them.

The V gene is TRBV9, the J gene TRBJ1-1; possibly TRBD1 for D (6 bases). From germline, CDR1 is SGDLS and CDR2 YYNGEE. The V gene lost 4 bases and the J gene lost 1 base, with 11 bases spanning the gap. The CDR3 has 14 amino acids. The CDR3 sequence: CASSTLQGNTEAFF. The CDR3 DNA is TGTGCCAGCAGCACTCTACAGGGGAACACTGAAGCTTTCTTT.

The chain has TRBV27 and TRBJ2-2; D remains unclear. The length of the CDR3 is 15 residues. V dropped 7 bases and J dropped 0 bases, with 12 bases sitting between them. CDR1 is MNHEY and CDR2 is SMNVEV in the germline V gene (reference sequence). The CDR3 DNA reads TGTGCCAGCACCCTAATACCCCCGAACACCGGGGAGCTGTTTTTT. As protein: CASTLIPPNTGELFF.

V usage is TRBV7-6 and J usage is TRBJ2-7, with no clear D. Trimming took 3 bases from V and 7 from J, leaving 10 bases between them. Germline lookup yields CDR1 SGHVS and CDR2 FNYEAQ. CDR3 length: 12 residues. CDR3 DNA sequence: TGTGCCAGCAGCTTTGACCCCGGGGAGCAGTACTTC. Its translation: CASSFDPGEQYF.

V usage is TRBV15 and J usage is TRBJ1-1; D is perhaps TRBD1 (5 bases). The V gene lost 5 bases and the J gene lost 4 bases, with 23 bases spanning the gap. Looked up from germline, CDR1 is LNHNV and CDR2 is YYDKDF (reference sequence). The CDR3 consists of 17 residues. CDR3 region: CATSVDPPNRRGTEAFF. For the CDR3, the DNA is TGTGCCACCAGCGTAGACCCCCCCAACAGGAGGGGCACTGAAGCTTTCTTT. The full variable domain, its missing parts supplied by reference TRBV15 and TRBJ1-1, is DAMVIQNPRYQVTQFGKPVTLSCSQTLNHNVMYWYQQKSSQAPKLLFHYYDKDFNNEADTPDNFQSRRPNTSFCFLDIRSPGLGDTAMYLCATSVDPPNRRGTEAFFGQGTRLTVV.

The CDR3 is CASSLLRTSGGHRTDTQYF. In DNA form, the CDR3 reads TGCGCCAGCAGTCTCCTCAGGACTAGCGGGGGCCATCGGACAGATACGCAGTATTTT. The rearrangement joins TRBV23-1 to TRBJ2-3; 13 positions agree with TRBD2. Being an ORF, TRBV23-1 has a function that is uncertain. The length of the CDR3 is 19 residues. With 4 bases clipped from V and 3 bases from J, the junction kept 13 bases outside the gene matches.

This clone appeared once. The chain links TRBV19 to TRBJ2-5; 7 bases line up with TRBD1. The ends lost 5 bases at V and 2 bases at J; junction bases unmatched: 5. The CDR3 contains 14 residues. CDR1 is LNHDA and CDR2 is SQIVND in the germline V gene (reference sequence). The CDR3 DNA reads TGTGCCAGTAGTCGACAGGGCCCACAAGAGACCCAGTACTTC. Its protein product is CASSRQGPQETQYF.

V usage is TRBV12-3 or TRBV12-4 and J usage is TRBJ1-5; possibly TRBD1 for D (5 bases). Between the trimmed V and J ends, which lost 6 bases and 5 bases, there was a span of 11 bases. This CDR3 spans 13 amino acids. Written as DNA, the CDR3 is TGTGCCAGCAGGCCAAGGGGCTATCAGCCCCAGCATTTT. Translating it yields CASRPRGYQPQHF.

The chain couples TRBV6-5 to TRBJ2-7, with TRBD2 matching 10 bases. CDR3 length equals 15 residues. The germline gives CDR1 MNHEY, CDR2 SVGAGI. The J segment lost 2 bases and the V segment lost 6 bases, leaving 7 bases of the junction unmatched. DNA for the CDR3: TGTGCCAGCAGCTATGTTAGCGGGGGGCCCTACGAGCAGTACTTC. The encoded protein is CASSYVSGGPYEQYF.

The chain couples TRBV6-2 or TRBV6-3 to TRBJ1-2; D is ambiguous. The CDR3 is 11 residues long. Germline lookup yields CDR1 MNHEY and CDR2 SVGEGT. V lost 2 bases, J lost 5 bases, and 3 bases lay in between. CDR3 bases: TGTGCCAGCAGTTACCTTTATGGCTACACCTTC. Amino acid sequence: CASSYLYGYTF.

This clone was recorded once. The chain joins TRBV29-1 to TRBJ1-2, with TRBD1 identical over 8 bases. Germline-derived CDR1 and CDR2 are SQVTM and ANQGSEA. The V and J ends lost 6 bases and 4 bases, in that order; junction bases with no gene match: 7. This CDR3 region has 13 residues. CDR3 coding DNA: TGCAGCGTCGCCGGAGGGACAGGCTATGGCTACACCTTC. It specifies CSVAGGTGYGYTF.

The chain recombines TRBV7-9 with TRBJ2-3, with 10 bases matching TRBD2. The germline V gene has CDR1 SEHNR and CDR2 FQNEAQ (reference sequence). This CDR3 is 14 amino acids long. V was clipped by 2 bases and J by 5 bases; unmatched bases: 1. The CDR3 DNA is TGTGCCAGCAGCTTAACTAGCGGGGTAGATACGCAGTATTTT. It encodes CASSLTSGVDTQYF.